This is a list of T cell receptor beta chains from one sample in a study of long-term antiretroviral therapy in people with HIV. The method was immunoSEQ multiplex PCR; TCRdb's version includes in-frame clones alone and lacks a portion of them. The sample records some 17,000 clones, 80% to 85% being singletons. Material: unsorted PBMCs, obtained 0.3 years before starting antiretroviral therapy. The receptors derive from a man aged 50-59 years with HIV. Each CDR3 is given with its conserved first and last residue. The order of the fields is D gene, clone size, V gene, J gene, CDR3 DNA, CDR3 protein. D genes are given only for firm matches. Expanded clones get a size class; other rows say once, few or many, or leave the size out.

NA,NA,TRBV29-1,TRBJ1-5,TGCAGCGTTGGGTTAGGGGCCAATCAGCCCCAGCATTTT,CSVGLGANQPQHF
NA,NA,TRBV30,TRBJ2-5,TGTGCCTGGAGTGTACCGGGACCTGTGGGGACCCAGTACTTC,CAWSVPGPVGTQYF
NA,NA,TRBV9,TRBJ1-5,TGTGCCAGCAGCGTAGCAGGGGGCAATCAGCCCCAGCATTTT,CASSVAGGNQPQHF
NA,NA,TRBV9,TRBJ1-2,TGTGCCAGCAGCGCAGATAACTATGGCTACACCTTC,CASSADNYGYTF
NA,NA,TRBV9,TRBJ2-3,TGTGCCAGCAACCTGGGGGACTCGCACACAGATACGCAGTATTTT,CASNLGDSHTDTQYF
NA,NA,TRBV9,TRBJ1-1,TGTGCCAGCAGCGCCCGCCGGGACACTGAAGCTTTCTTT,CASSARRDTEAFF
NA,NA,TRBV5-8,TRBJ1-1,TGTGCCAGCAGCTGGGCGAGATTGAGGAACACTGAAGCTTTCTTT,CASSWARLRNTEAFF
NA,NA,TRBV7-2,TRBJ2-7,TGTGCCAGCAGGAGTAGCCGGGCCGCCTACGAGCAGTACTTC,CASRSSRAAYEQYF
NA,NA,TRBV5-6,TRBJ1-6,TGTGCCAGCAGCGCCGTAGGTGGTTGGAATTCACCCCTCCACTTT,CASSAVGGWNSPLHF
NA,NA,TRBV4-2,TRBJ1-1,TGTGCCAGCAGCCTAGAACTGAACACTGAAGCTTTCTTT,CASSLELNTEAFF
NA,once,TRBV5-6,TRBJ2-2,TGTGCCAGCAGGGGCTACACCGGGGAGCTGTTTTTT,CASRGYTGELFF
TRBD1,NA,TRBV19,TRBJ2-7,TGTGCCAGTAGTATCTCAGGGGGTCGATCCTACGAGCAGTACTTC,CASSISGGRSYEQYF
TRBD1,NA,TRBV5-1,TRBJ2-2,TGCGCCAGCAAGACAGGGTTTGAAAACACCGGGGAGCTGTTTTTT,CASKTGFENTGELFF
NA,NA,TRBV27,TRBJ2-7,TGTGCCAGCAGTTTATCAGGGCTTAGCTCCTACGAGCAGTACTTC,CASSLSGLSSYEQYF
TRBD1,once,TRBV5-1,TRBJ1-1,TGCGCCAGCAGCTTACACAGGGGTCCTGAAGCTTTCTTT,CASSLHRGPEAFF
NA,NA,TRBV14,TRBJ1-2,TGTGCCAGCAGCCAAGATTTTACGACAGGCATATACACCTTC,CASSQDFTTGIYTF
NA,NA,TRBV7-8,TRBJ2-1,TGTGCCAGCACCCTTCAAACGAATGGCAATGAGCAGTTCTTC,CASTLQTNGNEQFF
NA,NA,TRBV7-2,TRBJ2-5,TGTGCCAGCAGCTTAGGGAGACTAGGAGAGACCCAGTACTTC,CASSLGRLGETQYF
NA,once,TRBV5-4,TRBJ2-1,TGTGCCAGCAGCCCTGCCGGGACCGGATCCTACAATGAGCAGTTCTTC,CASSPAGTGSYNEQFF
NA,NA,TRBV7-9,TRBJ2-5,TGTGCCAGCAGCCAATACGGGCGAGGGGAGACCCAGTACTTC,CASSQYGRGETQYF
TRBD2,NA,TRBV6-1,TRBJ2-2,TGTGCCACGGGGGGGACGCCGAACACCGGGGAGCTGTTTTTT,CATGGTPNTGELFF
TRBD1,NA,TRBV6-4,TRBJ2-1,TGTGCCAGCAGTGGACAGGGCGACTACAATGAGCAGTTCTTC,CASSGQGDYNEQFF
TRBD1,NA,TRBV7-9,TRBJ2-7,TGTGCCAGCAGCGACTTGGGACAGGGCTTCTACGAGCAGTACTTC,CASSDLGQGFYEQYF
NA,NA,TRBV5-8,TRBJ1-6,TGTGCCAGCAGCTCGGGGGGACGCCTCTCCTATAATTCACCCCTCCACTTT,CASSSGGRLSYNSPLHF
NA,NA,TRBV7-3,TRBJ1-1,TGTGCCAGCAGCCTCCTCGGGGACACTGAAGCTTTCTTT,CASSLLGDTEAFF
NA,NA,TRBV2,TRBJ1-2,TGTGCCAGCTGGGAGGCAGGGGAAGGCTACACCTTC,CASWEAGEGYTF
NA,NA,TRBV20-1,TRBJ1-1,TGCAGTGCCGATTGGGGGGCTGAAGCTTTCTTT,CSADWGAEAFF
NA,NA,TRBV28,TRBJ2-2,TGTGCCAGCAGTTTGGTCCATCGGGACTCCCCCACCGGGGAGCTGTTTTTT,CASSLVHRDSPTGELFF
NA,NA,TRBV7-6,TRBJ2-5,TGTGCCAGCAGCTTAGTTAGTACAGCTCTTTGGGCCCAGTACTTC,CASSLVSTALWAQYF
NA,large,TRBV28,TRBJ1-2,TGTGCCAGCAGTTCACAAAGGGTCGACAGAGTCTATGGCTACACCTTC,CASSSQRVDRVYGYTF
TRBD1,NA,TRBV4-1,TRBJ1-5,TGCGCCAGCAGCCAAGGCAGGGGGCAGCCCCAGCATTTT,CASSQGRGQPQHF
NA,NA,TRBV28,TRBJ2-7,TGTGCCAGCAGTTTCTATTACGAGCAGTACTTC,CASSFYYEQYF
NA,few,TRBV28,TRBJ2-7,TGTGCCAGCAGTTCCTCAGGTTATTCCTACGAGCAGTACTTC,CASSSSGYSYEQYF
NA,NA,TRBV30,TRBJ2-7,TGTGCCTCGGAAGGGGGGCGTTTC,CASEGGRF
NA,NA,TRBV18,TRBJ2-2,TGTGCCAGCTCACCGGCCAGGGGAAAAACCGGGGAGCTGTTTTTT,CASSPARGKTGELFF